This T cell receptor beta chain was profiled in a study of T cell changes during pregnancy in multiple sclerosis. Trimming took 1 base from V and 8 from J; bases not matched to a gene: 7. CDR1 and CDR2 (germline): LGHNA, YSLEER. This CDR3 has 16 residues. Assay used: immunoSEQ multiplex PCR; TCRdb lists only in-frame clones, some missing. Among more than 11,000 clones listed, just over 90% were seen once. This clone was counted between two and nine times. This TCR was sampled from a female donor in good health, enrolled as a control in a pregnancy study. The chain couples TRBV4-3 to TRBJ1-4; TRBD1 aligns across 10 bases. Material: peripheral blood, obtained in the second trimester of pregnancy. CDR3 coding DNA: TGCGCCAGCAGCCAAGGTCCCGGGACAGGGGCCGAAAAACTGTTTTTT. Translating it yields CASSQGPGTGAEKLFF.